This T cell receptor beta chain comes out of a study of OX40 agonist ivuxolimab in advanced cancers. Germline V gives CDR1 SEHNR, CDR2 FQNEAQ (reference sequence). The V gene lost 1 base and the J gene lost 0 bases, with 13 bases spanning the gap. CDR3 length equals 16 residues. Profiled with immunoSEQ multiplex PCR; TCRdb holds only in-frame clones, not every one. The sample contains some 55,000 clones, less than 85% of which appear only once. The chain uses TRBV7-9 and TRBJ2-7; D possibly matches TRBD1 or TRBD2 (5 bases each). The source was CD4+ or CD8+ T cells sorted from blood, collected in a trial of the OX40 agonist ivuxolimab. This receptor was identified in an adult with an advanced solid tumor such as melanoma, head and neck, liver or kidney cancer. As DNA, the CDR3 is TGTGCCAGCAGCTTAGTCGGGGCAGGGTCCTCCTACGAGCAGTACTTC. Translating gives CASSLVGAGSSYEQYF.